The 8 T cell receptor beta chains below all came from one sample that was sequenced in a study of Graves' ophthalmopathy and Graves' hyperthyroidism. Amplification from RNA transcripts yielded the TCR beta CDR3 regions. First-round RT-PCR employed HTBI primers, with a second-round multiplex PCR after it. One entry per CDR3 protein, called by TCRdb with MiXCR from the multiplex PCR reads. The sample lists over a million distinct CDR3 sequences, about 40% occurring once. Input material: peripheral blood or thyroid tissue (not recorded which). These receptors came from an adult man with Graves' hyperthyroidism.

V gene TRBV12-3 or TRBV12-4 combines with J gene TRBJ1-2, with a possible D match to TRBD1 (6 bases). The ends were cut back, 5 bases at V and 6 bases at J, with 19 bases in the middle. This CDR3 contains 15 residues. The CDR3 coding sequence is TGTGCCAGCAGTCCCCAACCCGGGACACTGGATGGCTACACCTTC. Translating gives CASSPQPGTLDGYTF.

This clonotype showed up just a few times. The CDR3 DNA reads as TGTGCCAGCAGTGAAGCTACAACGGTAGGAGAGACCCAGTACTTC. It yields the protein CASSEATTVGETQYF. The chain has TRBV2 and TRBJ2-5; unclear D gene. Per germline, CDR1 SNHLY and CDR2 FYNNEI. The CDR3 contains 15 residues. Between the trimmed V and J ends, which lost 0 bases and 4 bases, there was a span of 12 bases. Combining the CDR3 with reference TRBV2 and TRBJ2-5 gives the whole variable domain EPEVTQTPSHQVTQMGQEVILRCVPISNHLYFYWYRQILGQKVEFLVSFYNNEISEKSEIFDDQFSVERPDGSNFTLKIRSTKLEDSAMYFCASSEATTVGETQYFGPGTRLLVL.

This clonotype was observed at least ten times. The CDR3 DNA follows: TGTGCCACCAGTGACCCGACAGGGTCTGGGGCCAACGTCCTGACTTTC. It is translated as CATSDPTGSGANVLTF. The chain combines TRBV24-1 with TRBJ2-6; TRBD1 agrees at 7 bases. Germline CDR1 reads KGHDR; CDR2 reads SFDVKD. J lost 1 base, V lost 4 bases, and 3 bases had no gene match. CDR3 size: 16 residues.

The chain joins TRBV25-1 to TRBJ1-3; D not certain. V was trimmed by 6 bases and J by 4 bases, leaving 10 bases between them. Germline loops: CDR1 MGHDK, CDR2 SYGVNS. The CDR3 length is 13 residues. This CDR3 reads CASSMAGGNTIYF. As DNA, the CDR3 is TGTGCCAGCAGCATGGCGGGGGGAAACACCATATATTTT.

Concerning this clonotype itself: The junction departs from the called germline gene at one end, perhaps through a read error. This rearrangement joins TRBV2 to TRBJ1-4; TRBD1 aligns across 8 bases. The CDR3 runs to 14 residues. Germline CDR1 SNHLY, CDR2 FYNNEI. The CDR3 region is CAGRRQGHGEKLFF. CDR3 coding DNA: TGTGCCGGCAGGAGACAGGGGCACGGGGAAAAACTGTTTTTT.

CDR3 in DNA: TGTGCCAGCAGTTTATTAAGCGCGAACACCGGGGAGCTGTTTTTT. This codes for CASSLLSANTGELFF. This sequence joins TRBV27 and TRBJ2-2; no clear D gene. The CDR3 spans 15 residues. V dropped 1 base and J dropped 0 bases, with 6 bases sitting between them. Per the germline V gene, CDR1 is MNHEY and CDR2 is SMNVEV (reference sequence).

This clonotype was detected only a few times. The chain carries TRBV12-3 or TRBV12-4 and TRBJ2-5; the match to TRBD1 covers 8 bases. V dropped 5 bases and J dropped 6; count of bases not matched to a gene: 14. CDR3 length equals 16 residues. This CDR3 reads CASSPLDRGESQTQYF. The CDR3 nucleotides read TGTGCCAGCAGTCCCCTAGACAGGGGAGAGAGTCAGACCCAGTACTTC.

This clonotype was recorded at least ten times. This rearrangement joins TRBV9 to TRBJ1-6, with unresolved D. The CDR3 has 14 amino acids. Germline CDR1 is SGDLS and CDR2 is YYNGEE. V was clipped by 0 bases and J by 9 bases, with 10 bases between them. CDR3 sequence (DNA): TGTGCCAGCAGCGTAGCTACATCGGGTTCACCCCTCCACTTT. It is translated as CASSVATSGSPLHF.